The next 24 T cell receptor beta chains were all read from a single sample in a study of OX40 agonist ivuxolimab in advanced cancers. Assay used: immunoSEQ multiplex PCR; TCRdb lists only in-frame clones, some missing. The data contain 70,000 or so clones, around nine tenths of them seen just once; the ten biggest clones take up approximately 2.3%. The specimen was CD4+ or CD8+ T cells sorted from blood, collected in a trial of the OX40 agonist ivuxolimab. The receptors here all came from an adult with an advanced solid tumor such as melanoma, head and neck, liver or kidney cancer.

The rearrangement joins TRBV10-3 to TRBJ1-6; TRBD1 matches 8 bases. This CDR3 comprises 14 residues. Trimming at V came to 6 bases and at J to 4 bases, leaving 2 bases not matched to a gene. Looked up from germline, CDR1 is ENHRY and CDR2 is SYGVKD. The CDR3: CAIRQGDYNSPLHF. CDR3 bases: TGTGCCATCAGACAGGGGGATTATAATTCACCCCTCCACTTT.

The rearrangement uses TRBV5-1 and TRBJ2-5, with D perhaps matching TRBD2 (6 bases). Germline CDR1 and CDR2: SGHRS and YFSETQ. The CDR3 covers 13 residues. Trimming cost V 2 bases and J 3 bases, with 8 bases left between them. CDR3 in DNA: TGCGCCAGCAGCTTATGGGGGGAAGAGACCCAGTACTTC. As protein: CASSLWGEETQYF.

The chain employs TRBV28 and TRBJ2-1; no clear D gene. V shed 7 bases and J shed 7 bases, with 11 bases lying between them. The CDR3 runs 12 residues. Germline CDR1 MDHEN, CDR2 SYDVKM. CDR3 bases: TGTGCCAGCACCCCGAGGTGGAATGAGCAGTTCTTC. It yields the protein CASTPRWNEQFF.

The genes are TRBV11-3 and TRBJ2-3, with 10 bases identical to TRBD2. The CDR3 totals 15 residues. The V gene end was trimmed by 5 bases and the J gene end by 1 base; junction bases not matched to a gene: 3. Germline V lookup: CDR1 SGHNT, CDR2 YENEEA. In DNA, the CDR3 is TGTGCCAGCAGCCTAAGCGGGAGGGGCACAGATACGCAGTATTTT. Amino acid sequence: CASSLSGRGTDTQYF.

The DNA of the CDR3 is TGTGCCAGCAGACCGCCGGGACAGAACTATGGGTCGAACACTGAAGCTTTCTTT. This translates into CASRPPGQNYGSNTEAFF. The chain couples TRBV7-2 to TRBJ1-1; 7 bases fit TRBD1. The CDR3 sequence is 18 residues long. Trimming removed 6 bases from V and 1 base from J; junction bases left unmatched: 17. Germline V gives CDR1 SGHTA, CDR2 FQGNSA.

The chain couples TRBV19 to TRBJ1-2; D remains unclear. V lost 6 bases and J 4 bases, leaving 9 bases between the germline ends. Germline CDR1 LNHDA, CDR2 SQIVND (reference sequence). The CDR3 contains 12 residues. The CDR3 loop is CASSGSLYGYTF. The CDR3 nucleotides are TGTGCCAGTAGCGGCAGCCTCTATGGCTACACCTTC. The full variable domain, in which reference TRBV19 and TRBJ1-2 provide the parts outside the CDR3, is DGGITQSPKYLFRKEGQNVTLSCEQNLNHDAMYWYRQDPGQGLRLIYYSQIVNDFQKGDIAEGYSVSREKKESFPLTVTSAQKNPTAFYLCASSGSLYGYTFGSGTRLTVV.

The chain uses TRBV18 and TRBJ1-1, with 8 nucleotides matching TRBD1. Trimming at V came to 3 bases and at J to 6 bases, leaving 3 bases not matched to a gene. The CDR3 covers 13 residues. The germline CDR1 and CDR2 sequences are KGHSH and LQKENI. CDR3 loop: CASSPGQGAEAFF. The CDR3 coding sequence is TGTGCCAGCTCACCTGGACAGGGAGCTGAAGCTTTCTTT.

V usage is TRBV19 and J usage is TRBJ1-5; 7 positions agree with TRBD1. Unmatched junction bases numbered 4, after V lost 5 bases and J lost 3 bases. The germline gives CDR1 LNHDA, CDR2 SQIVND (reference sequence). CDR3 size: 14 residues. CDR3 in DNA: TGTGCCAGTAGTTCAGGGACAGCCAATCAGCCCCAGCATTTT. Its translation is CASSSGTANQPQHF.

The chain joins TRBV19 to TRBJ2-5; TRBD1 might be the D (6 bases). Trimming took 8 bases from V and 3 from J, leaving 19 bases between them. Per the germline V gene, CDR1 is LNHDA and CDR2 is SQIVND (reference sequence). The CDR3 runs 15 residues. CDR3 in DNA: TGTGCCAGTCGAGGACAGTCGGCCGGAGAAGAGACCCAGTACTTC. Translating gives CASRGQSAGEETQYF.

The chain links TRBV6-1 to TRBJ1-3, with 7 bases lining up with TRBD1. The germline V gene encodes CDR1 MNHNS and CDR2 SASEGT. The V segment lost 6 bases and the J segment 0 bases; nucleotides outside the gene matches: 2. This CDR3 is 14 amino acids long. This chain's CDR3 is CASRDRSSGNTIYF. The CDR3 coding sequence is TGTGCCAGCAGGGACAGGAGCTCTGGAAACACCATATATTTT.

Only a few counts were recorded for this clone. The chain carries TRBV5-1 and TRBJ2-7; a weak D match, TRBD1 (5 bases). CDR1 and CDR2 from the germline V gene are SGHRS and YFSETQ. This CDR3 region has 15 residues. The V end was cut by 2 bases, the J end by 2 bases, with 14 bases between. This CDR3 reads CASSLGVGTTYEQYF. CDR3 bases: TGCGCCAGCAGCTTAGGGGTAGGAACCACCTACGAGCAGTACTTC.

The chain couples TRBV5-1 to TRBJ2-1; 10 nucleotides align to TRBD2. CDR3 length: 15 residues. V dropped 0 bases and J dropped 7; count of bases not matched to a gene: 4. The germline CDR1 and CDR2 sequences are SGHRS and YFSETQ. In DNA, the CDR3 is TGCGCCAGCAGCTTGGGGCATAGCGGGGGGAATGAGCAGTTCTTC. Residues: CASSLGHSGGNEQFF.

CDR3 nucleotides: TGTGCCAGTAGCCCGGGACATTATCAGCCCCAGCATTTT. It codes for CASSPGHYQPQHF. This chain connects TRBV19 to TRBJ1-5; tentatively, D is TRBD1 (6 bases). This CDR3 is built from 13 residues. V was pared by 6 bases and J by 5 bases, with 11 bases between. Germline V CDR1 and CDR2: LNHDA, SQIVND (reference sequence).

This clone was counted only a few times. The chain joins TRBV5-1 to TRBJ1-1; a possible D gene is TRBD1 (5 bases). Germline CDR1 reads SGHRS; CDR2 reads YFSETQ. The length of the CDR3 is 14 residues. Trimming shortened V by 4 bases and J by 1 base, and 11 bases separated the two germline ends. CDR3 coding DNA: TGCGCCAGCAGCACCCAAACAGGGAACACTGAAGCTTTCTTT. This translates into CASSTQTGNTEAFF.

This chain joins TRBV21-1 and TRBJ1-3; the DNA was not used to check the table's D call, TRBD1. TRBV21-1 is a documented pseudogene. The CDR3 is 15 amino acids. The CDR3 coding sequence is TGTGCCAGCAGCAAAAGGCAGGGGGCTGGAAACACCATATATTTT. Its protein is CASSKRQGAGNTIYF.

This clone was detected once. This chain joins TRBV5-4 and TRBJ2-1; D may be TRBD2 (5 bases). CDR3 length equals 15 residues. Between the trimmed V and J ends, which lost 3 bases and 1 base, there was a span of 11 bases. Germline V gives CDR1 SGHNT, CDR2 YYREEE (reference sequence). The CDR3 spells CASSSPAVSYNEQFF. CDR3 nucleotide sequence: TGTGCCAGCAGCTCCCCAGCGGTATCCTACAATGAGCAGTTCTTC.

This clone is a singleton in its sample. The gene calls are TRBV7-2 and TRBJ1-6; no clear D. The V end lost 5 bases, the J end lost 10 bases, and 12 bases lay between the germline ends. This CDR3 contains 13 residues. The germline CDR1 and CDR2 sequences are SGHTA and FQGNSA. The CDR3: CASSLQDGSPLHF. The CDR3 region has the DNA TGTGCCAGCAGCCTCCAGGATGGCTCACCCCTCCACTTT. Complete variable domain (other parts from reference TRBV7-2 and TRBJ1-6): GAGVSQSPSNKVTEKGKDVELRCDPISGHTALYWYRQSLGQGLEFLIYFQGNSAPDKSGLPSDRFSAERTGGSVSTLTIQRTQQEDSAVYLCASSLQDGSPLHFGNGTRLTVT.

The chain recombines TRBV27 with TRBJ2-3; unclear D gene. The germline CDR1 and CDR2 sequences are MNHEY and SMNVEV (reference sequence). The CDR3 loop spans 14 amino acids. V was cut by 9 bases and J by 3 bases, with 16 bases left in between. CDR3: CARILHLGTDTQYF. CDR3 coding DNA: TGTGCCAGGATCCTCCATCTGGGGACAGATACGCAGTATTTT.

This chain connects TRBV6-1 to TRBJ2-2; D is unclear. The CDR3 runs to 13 residues. V was cut by 2 bases and J by 8 bases, with 9 bases left in between. Germline CDR1 reads MNHNS; CDR2 reads SASEGT. CDR3 sequence: CASSESPEGELFF. In nucleotides, the CDR3 is TGTGCCAGCAGTGAATCTCCAGAAGGGGAGCTGTTTTTT.

The chain couples TRBV18 to TRBJ2-5; D perhaps matches TRBD1 (6 bases). Trimming cost V 3 bases and J 1 base, with 9 bases left between them. The CDR3 covers 14 residues. In germline, CDR1 is KGHSH, CDR2 LQKENI. CDR3 protein: CASSPPGVQETQYF. The CDR3 coding sequence is TGTGCCAGCTCACCTCCAGGGGTCCAAGAGACCCAGTACTTC.

The chain has TRBV6-5 and TRBJ1-2; 8 nucleotides align to TRBD1. This CDR3 contains 14 residues. V dropped 2 bases and J dropped 7; count of bases not matched to a gene: 6. Germline V CDR1 and CDR2: MNHEY, SVGAGI. CDR3 region: CASSYGQGIGGYTF. The CDR3 nucleotides are TGTGCCAGCAGTTACGGACAGGGCATCGGTGGCTACACCTTC.

The rearrangement links TRBV5-4 to TRBJ2-2; 8 positions agree with TRBD2. CDR1 SGHNT and CDR2 YYREEE come from the germline V gene (reference sequence). CDR3 size: 16 residues. The V gene end was trimmed by 4 bases and the J gene end by 0 bases; junction bases not matched to a gene: 5. CDR3 bases: TGTGCCAGCAGCCCGGCGGGGGGCACGAACACCGGGGAGCTGTTTTTT. This sequence encodes CASSPAGGTNTGELFF.

The chain couples TRBV30 to TRBJ2-5, with D possibly matching TRBD1 (6 bases). Germline V lookup: CDR1 GTSNPN, CDR2 SVGIG (reference sequence). V lost 5 bases and J lost 0, with 7 bases in between. The CDR3 is 12 residues long. The CDR3 nucleotides read TGTGCCTGGTCAGGGGACCAAGAGACCCAGTACTTC. The encoded protein is CAWSGDQETQYF.

The chain carries TRBV2 and TRBJ2-1; 8 positions match TRBD1. J was trimmed by 8 bases and V by 11 bases; bases with no gene match: 11. CDR3 size: 13 residues. Germline V gene lookup returns CDR1 SNHLY and CDR2 FYNNEI. The CDR3: CAGCTGTGHEQFF. CDR3 in DNA: TGTGCCGGCTGTACCGGGACAGGCCATGAGCAGTTCTTC.